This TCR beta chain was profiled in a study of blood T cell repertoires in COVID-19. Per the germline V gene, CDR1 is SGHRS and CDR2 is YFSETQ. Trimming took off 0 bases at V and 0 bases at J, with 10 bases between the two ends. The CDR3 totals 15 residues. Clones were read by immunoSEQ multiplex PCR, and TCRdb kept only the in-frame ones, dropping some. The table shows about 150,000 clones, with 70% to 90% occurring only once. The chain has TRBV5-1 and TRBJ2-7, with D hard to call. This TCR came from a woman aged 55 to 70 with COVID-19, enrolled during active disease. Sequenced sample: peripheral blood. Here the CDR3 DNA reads TGCGCCAGCAGCTTGGACAGTACCTTCTCCTACGAGCAGTACTTC. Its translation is CASSLDSTFSYEQYF.